These T cell receptor beta chains were read from a single sample in a study of identical twins. TCRdb reanalysed the 5' RACE reads using MiXCR and keeps one entry per CDR3 protein. The profile covers around 480,000 distinct CDR3 sequences, with about 13% appearing a single time and approximately 0.98% taken by the ten largest. This sample was also put to use in a study of yellow fever vaccine responses in identical twins.

The specimen sequenced was CD4+ T cells sorted from blood. All receptors come from a woman aged 18-29 years in good health. CDR3s include the opening cysteine and the closing phenylalanine or tryptophan. D genes are given only for firm matches. Only some rows state a clone size, as once, few, many or a class for expanded clones.

v_call	j_call	clone_size	d_call	cdr3_nt	cdr3_aa
TRBV29-1	TRBJ2-7	few	NA	TGCAGCGTTGAAGGGCGCCAGTTCCCCTACGAGCAGTACTTC	CSVEGRQFPYEQYF
TRBV4-1	TRBJ2-6	few	NA	TGCGCCAGCAGCCAAGCCACCCCAGACTTCTCTGGGGCCAACGTCCTGACTTTC	CASSQATPDFSGANVLTF
TRBV5-1	TRBJ1-6	NA	NA	TGCGCCAGCAGCGCGGGACGAGGAGGCTCCTATAATTCACCCCTCCACTTT	CASSAGRGGSYNSPLHF
TRBV27	TRBJ2-7	many	TRBD2	TGTGCCAGCAGTTTAATGGCTAGCGGGAAACACGAGCAGTACTTC	CASSLMASGKHEQYF
TRBV3-1	TRBJ2-7	NA	NA	TGTGCCAGAACAGGGTCAGCGGGCTACGAGCAGTACTTC	CARTGSAGYEQYF
TRBV7-9	TRBJ1-1	few	TRBD1	TGTGCCAGCAGCTTAGGGGACAGGGCCAACACTGAAGCTTTCTTT	CASSLGDRANTEAFF
TRBV3-1	TRBJ2-3	NA	TRBD2	TGTGCCAGCAGCCAAGGGACTAGCGGGTCTAGCACAGATACGCAGTATTTT	CASSQGTSGSSTDTQYF
TRBV12-3/TRBV12-4	TRBJ2-2	many	NA	TGTGCCAGCAGTTCTGGTAGTCGGGCTGGTCAGGAGCTGTTTTTT	CASSSGSRAGQELFF
TRBV5-1	TRBJ2-1	many	NA	TGCGCCAGCAGCCCCGACTCATCCTACAATGAGCAGTTCTTC	CASSPDSSYNEQFF
TRBV29-1	TRBJ2-7	many	NA	TGCAGCGTTGTGAGGCTAGGCCGTTACGAGCAGTACTTC	CSVVRLGRYEQYF
TRBV20-1	TRBJ2-4	few	TRBD2	TGCAGTGCCGAAGACTCTAGCGGCCTAGCCAAAAACATTCAGTACTTC	CSAEDSSGLAKNIQYF
TRBV2	TRBJ2-2	NA	TRBD1	TGTGCCATCTGGCGATGGTACCGGGACAGGGCAAACACCGGGGAGCTGTTTTTT	CAIWRWYRDRANTGELFF
TRBV10-3	TRBJ2-5	few	NA	TGTGCCATCAGTGAATTGGGACCCGACTTTGCGGAGACCCAGTACTTC	CAISELGPDFAETQYF
TRBV30	TRBJ2-3	NA	NA	TGTGCCTGGAGTGTAGGAGGGGTCCACACAGATACGCAGTATTTT	CAWSVGGVHTDTQYF
TRBV5-1	TRBJ2-5	NA	TRBD2	TGCGCCAGCAGCTTGGACCCACTTGCGGGGGGTCGGGAGACCCAGTACTTC	CASSLDPLAGGRETQYF
TRBV9	TRBJ2-1	NA	NA	TGTGCCAGCAGCGTAGATAGGCTACTCCGGGGCAACAATGAGCAGTTCTTC	CASSVDRLLRGNNEQFF
TRBV7-2	TRBJ2-4	few	NA	TGTGCCAGCAGCTTAGAACTCCTAGCCAAAAACATTCAGTACTTC	CASSLELLAKNIQYF
TRBV6-1	TRBJ2-5	NA	NA	TGTGCCAGCAGACGTGATCCCCTTAGCGGCACCGGGGAGACCCAGTACTTC	CASRRDPLSGTGETQYF